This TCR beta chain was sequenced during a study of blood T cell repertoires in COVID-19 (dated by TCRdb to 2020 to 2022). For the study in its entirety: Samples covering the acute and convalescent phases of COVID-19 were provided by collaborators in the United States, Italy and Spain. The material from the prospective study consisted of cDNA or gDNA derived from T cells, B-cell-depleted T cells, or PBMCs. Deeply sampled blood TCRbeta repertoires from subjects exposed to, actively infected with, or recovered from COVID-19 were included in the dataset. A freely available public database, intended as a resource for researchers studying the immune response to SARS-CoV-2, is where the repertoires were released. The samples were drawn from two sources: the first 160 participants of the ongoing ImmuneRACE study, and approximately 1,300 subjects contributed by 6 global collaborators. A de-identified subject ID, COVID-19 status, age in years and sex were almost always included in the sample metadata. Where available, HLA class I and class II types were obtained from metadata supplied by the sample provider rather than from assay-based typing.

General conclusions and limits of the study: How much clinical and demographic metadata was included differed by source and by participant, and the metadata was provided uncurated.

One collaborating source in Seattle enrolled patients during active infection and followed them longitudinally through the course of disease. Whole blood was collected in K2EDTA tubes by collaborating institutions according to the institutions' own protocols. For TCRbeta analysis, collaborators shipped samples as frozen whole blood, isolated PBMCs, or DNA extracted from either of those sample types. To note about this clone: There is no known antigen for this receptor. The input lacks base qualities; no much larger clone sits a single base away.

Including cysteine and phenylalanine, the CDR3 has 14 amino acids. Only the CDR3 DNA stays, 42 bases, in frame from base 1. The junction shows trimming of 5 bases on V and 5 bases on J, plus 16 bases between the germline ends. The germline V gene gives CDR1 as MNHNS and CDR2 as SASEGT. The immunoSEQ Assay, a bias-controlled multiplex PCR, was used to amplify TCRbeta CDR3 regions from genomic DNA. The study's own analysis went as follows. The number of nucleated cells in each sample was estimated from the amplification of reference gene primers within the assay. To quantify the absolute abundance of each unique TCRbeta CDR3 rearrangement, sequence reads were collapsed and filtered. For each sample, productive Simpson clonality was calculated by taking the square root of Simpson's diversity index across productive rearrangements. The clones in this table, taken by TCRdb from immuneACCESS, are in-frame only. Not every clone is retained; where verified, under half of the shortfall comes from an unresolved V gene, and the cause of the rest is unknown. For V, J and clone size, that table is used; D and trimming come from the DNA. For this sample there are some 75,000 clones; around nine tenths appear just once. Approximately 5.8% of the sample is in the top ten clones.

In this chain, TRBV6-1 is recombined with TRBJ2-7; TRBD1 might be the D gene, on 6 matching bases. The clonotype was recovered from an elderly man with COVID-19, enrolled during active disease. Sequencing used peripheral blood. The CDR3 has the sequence CASSSRQVPHEQYF. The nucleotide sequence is TGTGCCAGCAGTTCCCGACAGGTACCCCACGAGCAGTACTTC.